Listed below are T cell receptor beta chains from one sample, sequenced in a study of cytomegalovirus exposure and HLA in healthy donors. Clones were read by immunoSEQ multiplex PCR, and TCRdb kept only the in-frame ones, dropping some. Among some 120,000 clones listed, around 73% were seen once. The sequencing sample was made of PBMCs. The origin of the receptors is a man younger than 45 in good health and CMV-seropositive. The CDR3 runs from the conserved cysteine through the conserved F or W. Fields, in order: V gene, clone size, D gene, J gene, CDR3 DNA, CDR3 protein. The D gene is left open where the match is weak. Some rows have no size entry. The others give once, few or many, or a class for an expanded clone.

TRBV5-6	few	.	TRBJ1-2	TGTGCCAGCAGCCCAAACCCGACAGAAAACTATGGCTACACCTTC	CASSPNPTENYGYTF
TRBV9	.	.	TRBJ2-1	TGTGCCAGCAGCGTAGGAGAGTTTAGGGGTGAGCAGTTCTTC	CASSVGEFRGEQFF
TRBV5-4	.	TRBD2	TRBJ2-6	TGTGCCAGCAGCCCGGGGGGGGTGCCCTCTGGGGCCAACGTCCTGACTTTC	CASSPGGVPSGANVLTF
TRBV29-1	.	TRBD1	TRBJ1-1	TGCAGCGTTGATAGGGACAGATACACTGAAGCTTTCTTT	CSVDRDRYTEAFF
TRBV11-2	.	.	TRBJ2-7	TGTGCCAGCAGCTTAGTGGCAGGGGTTGTCTACGAGCAGTACTTC	CASSLVAGVVYEQYF
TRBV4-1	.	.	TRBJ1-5	TGCGCCAGCAGCCGATCGACAGGTGATAATAGCAATCAGCCCCAGCATTTT	CASSRSTGDNSNQPQHF
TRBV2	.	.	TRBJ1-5	TGTGCCAGCAATGAGGCCCAACAGCCCCAGCATTTT	CASNEAQQPQHF
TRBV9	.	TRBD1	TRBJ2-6	TGTGCCAGCAGCGCAGGGGGTACTGGGGCCAACGTCCTGACTTTC	CASSAGGTGANVLTF
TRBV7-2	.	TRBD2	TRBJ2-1	TGTGCCAGCAGCTCCGGACTAGCGGGAACCAAGCAGTTCTTC	CASSSGLAGTKQFF
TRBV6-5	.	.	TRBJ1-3	TGTGCCAGCACCGAGCAAAGCTCTGGAAACACCATATATTTT	CASTEQSSGNTIYF
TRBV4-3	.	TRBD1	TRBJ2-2	TGCGCCAGCAGCCCCGGAAGGGGGCCCTTGAACACCGGGGAGCTGTTTTTT	CASSPGRGPLNTGELFF
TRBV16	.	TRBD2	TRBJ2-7	TGTGCCAGCAGCCCTGGACTAGCGAGAGCCTACGAGCAGTACTTC	CASSPGLARAYEQYF
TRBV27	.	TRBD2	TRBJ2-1	TGTGCCAGTACTAGCGGGAGTAGGGATGAGCAGTTCTTC	CASTSGSRDEQFF
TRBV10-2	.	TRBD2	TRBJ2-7	TGCGCCAGCAGTGAAGGGACTAGCGGGAGTCAGTACTTC	CASSEGTSGSQYF
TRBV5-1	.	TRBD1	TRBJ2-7	TGCGCCAGCAGCTTGAGGACAGGGGGCACCTACGAGCAGTACTTC	CASSLRTGGTYEQYF
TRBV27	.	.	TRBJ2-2	TGTGCCAGCAGTTTATCCCCGGGACAAAGGGTGTTTTTT	CASSLSPGQRVFF
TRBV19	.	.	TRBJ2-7	TGTGCCAGTAGTATTTTTGGGACACTTCCCTACGAGCAGTACTTC	CASSIFGTLPYEQYF
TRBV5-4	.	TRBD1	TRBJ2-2	TGTGCCAGCAGCTTGACAGGGGGAGCGGAGCTGTTTTTT	CASSLTGGAELFF
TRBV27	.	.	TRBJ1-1	TGTGCCAGCAGTTTATCGGGGGGACTCAAGGTCCCTTTCTTT	CASSLSGGLKVPFF
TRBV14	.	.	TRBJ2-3	TGTGCCAGCAGCCCGGGAGCAGATACGCAGTATTTT	CASSPGADTQYF
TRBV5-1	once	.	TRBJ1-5	TGCGCCAGCAGCTTGAGTTTAGGAGGGGATCAGCCCCAGCATTTT	CASSLSLGGDQPQHF
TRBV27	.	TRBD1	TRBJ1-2	TGTGCCAGCAGTAAACAGGGGGATGGCTACACCTTC	CASSKQGDGYTF
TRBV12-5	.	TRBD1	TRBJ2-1	TGTGCTAGTGGTCGGGACAGCAGGACGAATGAGCAGTTCTTC	CASGRDSRTNEQFF
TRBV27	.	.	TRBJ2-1	TGTGCCAGCAGTTTAAGCTTTGTGAATGAGCAGTTCTTC	CASSLSFVNEQFF
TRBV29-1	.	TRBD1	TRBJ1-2	TGCAGCGTTGACCGCAGCCCCGGGACAGTGGCGGATGGCTACACCTTC	CSVDRSPGTVADGYTF
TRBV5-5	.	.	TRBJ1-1	TGTGCCAGCAGCTTGACGGGGACTGAAGCTTTCTTT	CASSLTGTEAFF
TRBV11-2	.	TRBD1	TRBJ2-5	TGTGCCAGCAGCTCGGGACAGCAAGAGACCCAGTACTTC	CASSSGQQETQYF
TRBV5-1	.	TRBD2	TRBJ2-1	TGCGCCAGCAGCTCCGGACTAGCGGGAGGGCCGATGAATGAGCAGTTCTTC	CASSSGLAGGPMNEQFF
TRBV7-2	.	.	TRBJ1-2	TGTGCCAGCAGCTTAGGGCTGGGGGGCTATGGCTACACCTTC	CASSLGLGGYGYTF
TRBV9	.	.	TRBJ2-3	TGTGCCAGCAGCGCGACTTTGGAAGATACGCAGTATTTT	CASSATLEDTQYF
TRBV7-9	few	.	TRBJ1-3	TGTGCCAGCAGCTTACCCCGGGAGGGAAACACCATATATTTT	CASSLPREGNTIYF
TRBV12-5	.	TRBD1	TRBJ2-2	TGTGCTAGTGGTTTCCTCGGACAGGGGGAGGACACCGGGGAGCTGTTTTTT	CASGFLGQGEDTGELFF
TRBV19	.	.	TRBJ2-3	TGTGCCAGTTCTCTGTTAGATACGCAGTATTTT	CASSLLDTQYF
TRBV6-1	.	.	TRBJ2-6	TGTGCCAGCAGTGAAATAGCCTTCTCTGGGGCCAACGTCCTGACTTTC	CASSEIAFSGANVLTF
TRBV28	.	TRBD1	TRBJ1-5	TGTGCCAGTTCGACAGGGAATCAGCCCCAGCATTTT	CASSTGNQPQHF
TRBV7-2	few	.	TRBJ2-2	TGTGCCAGCAGCTCGATGGCGGTGAACACCGGGGAGCTGTTTTTT	CASSSMAVNTGELFF
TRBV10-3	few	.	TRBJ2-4	TGTGCCATCTCGGAGGGTTTCATACTAGCCAAAAACATTCAGTACTTC	CAISEGFILAKNIQYF
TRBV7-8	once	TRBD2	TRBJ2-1	TGTGCCAGCAGCCATCAGCGGGAGGGCCCCTTCTTC	CASSHQREGPFF
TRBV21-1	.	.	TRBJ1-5	TGTGCCAGCAGCAAAGGGCGGGGGGAAGAACAGCCCCAGCATTTT	CASSKGRGEEQPQHF
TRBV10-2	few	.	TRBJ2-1	TGCGCCAGCAGCCCTAAGGACTATTTCGATGAGCAGTTCTTC	CASSPKDYFDEQFF
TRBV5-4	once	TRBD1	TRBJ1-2	TGTGCCAGCAGCTTGAAAACAGGGGCTAACTATGGCTACACCTTC	CASSLKTGANYGYTF
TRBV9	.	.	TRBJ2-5	TGTGCCAGCAGCGTAAGCCCCCTCGAGACCCAGTACTTC	CASSVSPLETQYF
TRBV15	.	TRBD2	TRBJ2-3	TGTGCCACCCTCAAAGCGGGAGAGAGGGATACGCAGTATTTT	CATLKAGERDTQYF
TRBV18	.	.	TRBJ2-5	TGTGCCAGCTCATCCGGGACACCCCAAGAGACCCAGTACTTC	CASSSGTPQETQYF